The sequence of this T cell receptor beta chain was determined in a study of shared clonotypes between healthy human individuals. Notes on this clone: The antigen is not known.

Findings of the study overall: Generation of non-shared clonotypes was less probable than generation of clonotypes shared by all four donors.

Genomic DNA belonging to each subset was distributed in equal measure over several immunoSEQ plates. Generated by immunoSEQ multiplex PCR, the TCRdb table keeps only in-frame clones and is missing some. The sample has some 1,100,000 clones; about 80% are singletons. CDR3 length: 15 residues. With V trimmed by 5 bases and J by 7 bases, 13 bases remained unmatched. Germline V gives CDR1 SGHAT, CDR2 FQDESV (reference sequence). The sequenced sample was memory CD4+ T cells from PBMCs. Subset indicated: CD45RA-negative fraction. The gene calls are TRBV11-1 and TRBJ2-5; 7 bases line up with TRBD1. This receptor was taken from a man aged 18-30 years in good health. Some clones in this sample may be carry-over from other donors' samples. The CDR3 region is CASSPGQWDFGTQYF. The CDR3, as DNA: TGTGCCAGCAGCCCGGGACAGTGGGATTTTGGGACCCAGTACTTC.